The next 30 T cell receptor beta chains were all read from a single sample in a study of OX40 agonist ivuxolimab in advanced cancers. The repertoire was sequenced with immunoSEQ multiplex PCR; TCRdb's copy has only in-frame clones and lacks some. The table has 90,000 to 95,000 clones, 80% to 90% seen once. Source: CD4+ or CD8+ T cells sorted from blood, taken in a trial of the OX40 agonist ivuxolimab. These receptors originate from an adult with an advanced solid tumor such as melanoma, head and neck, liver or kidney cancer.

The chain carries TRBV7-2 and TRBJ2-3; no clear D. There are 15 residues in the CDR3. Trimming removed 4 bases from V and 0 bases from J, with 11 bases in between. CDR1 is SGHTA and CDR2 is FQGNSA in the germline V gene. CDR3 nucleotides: TGTGCCAGCAGCTCCAAGGGTACTAGCACAGATACGCAGTATTTT. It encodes CASSSKGTSTDTQYF.

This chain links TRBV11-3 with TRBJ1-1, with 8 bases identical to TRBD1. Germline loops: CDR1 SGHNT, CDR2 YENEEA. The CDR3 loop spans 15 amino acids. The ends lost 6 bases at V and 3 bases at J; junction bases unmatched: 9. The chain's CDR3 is CASRERTGKDTEAFF. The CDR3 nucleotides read TGTGCCAGCAGGGAGAGGACAGGGAAGGACACTGAAGCTTTCTTT. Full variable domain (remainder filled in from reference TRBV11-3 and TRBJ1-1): EAGVVQSPRYKIIEKKQPVAFWCNPISGHNTLYWYLQNLGQGPELLIRYENEEAVDDSQLPKDRFSAERLKGVDSTLKIQPAELGDSAVYLCASRERTGKDTEAFFGQGTRLTVV.

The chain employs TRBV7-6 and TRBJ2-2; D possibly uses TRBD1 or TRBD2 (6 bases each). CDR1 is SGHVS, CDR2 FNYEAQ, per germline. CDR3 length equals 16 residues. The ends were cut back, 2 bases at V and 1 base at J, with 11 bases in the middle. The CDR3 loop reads CASSLRGAVNTGELFF. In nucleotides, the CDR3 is TGTGCCAGCAGCTTAAGGGGGGCCGTGAACACCGGGGAGCTGTTTTTT. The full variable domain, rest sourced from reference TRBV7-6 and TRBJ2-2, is GAGVSQSPRYKVTKRGQDVALRCDPISGHVSLYWYRQALGQGPEFLTYFNYEAQQDKSGLPNDRFSAERPEGSISTLTIQRTEQRDSAMYRCASSLRGAVNTGELFFGEGSRLTVL.

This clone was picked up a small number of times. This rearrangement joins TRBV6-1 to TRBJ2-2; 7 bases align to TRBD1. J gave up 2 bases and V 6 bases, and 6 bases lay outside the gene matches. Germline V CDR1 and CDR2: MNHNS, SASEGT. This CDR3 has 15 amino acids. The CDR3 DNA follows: TGTGCCAGCAGGATAAGGGACAGTAACACCGGGGAGCTGTTTTTT. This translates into CASRIRDSNTGELFF.

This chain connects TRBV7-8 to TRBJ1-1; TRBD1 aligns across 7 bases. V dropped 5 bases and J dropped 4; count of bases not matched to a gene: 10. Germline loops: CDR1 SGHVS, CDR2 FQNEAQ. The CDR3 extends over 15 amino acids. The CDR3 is CASSPVRAGGTEAFF. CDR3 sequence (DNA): TGTGCCAGCAGCCCAGTTCGTGCAGGGGGCACTGAAGCTTTCTTT.

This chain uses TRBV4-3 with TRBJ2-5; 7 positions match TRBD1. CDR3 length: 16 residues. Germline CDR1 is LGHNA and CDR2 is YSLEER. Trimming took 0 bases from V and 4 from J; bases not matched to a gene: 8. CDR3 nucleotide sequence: TGCGCCAGCAGCCAAGATCACAGGGGTTGGGGAGAGACCCAGTACTTC. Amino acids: CASSQDHRGWGETQYF.

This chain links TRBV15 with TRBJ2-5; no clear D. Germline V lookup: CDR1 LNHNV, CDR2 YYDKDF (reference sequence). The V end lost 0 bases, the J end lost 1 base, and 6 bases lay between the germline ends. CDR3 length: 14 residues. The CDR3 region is CATSRDYGQETQYF. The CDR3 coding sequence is TGTGCCACCAGCAGAGATTACGGCCAAGAGACCCAGTACTTC.

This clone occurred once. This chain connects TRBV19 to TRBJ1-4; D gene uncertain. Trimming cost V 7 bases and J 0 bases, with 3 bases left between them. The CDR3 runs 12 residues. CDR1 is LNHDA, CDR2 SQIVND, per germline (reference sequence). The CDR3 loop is CASTTTNEKLFF. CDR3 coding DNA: TGTGCCAGTACGACAACTAATGAAAAACTGTTTTTT.

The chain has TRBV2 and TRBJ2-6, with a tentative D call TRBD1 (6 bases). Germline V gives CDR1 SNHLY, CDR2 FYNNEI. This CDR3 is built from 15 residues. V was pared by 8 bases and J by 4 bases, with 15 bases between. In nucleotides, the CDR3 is TGTGCCAGCCGACCACAGGGTTTAGGGGCCAACGTCCTGACTTTC. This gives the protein CASRPQGLGANVLTF.

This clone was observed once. Written as DNA, the CDR3 is TGTGCCAGCAGCCTAATTACGGGTGAAGCTTTCTTT. Translating gives CASSLITGEAFF. The chain has TRBV7-2 and TRBJ1-1; no definite D call. The ends were cut back, 5 bases at V and 7 bases at J, with 11 bases in the middle. The CDR3 runs to 12 residues. Germline lookup yields CDR1 SGHTA and CDR2 FQGNSA.

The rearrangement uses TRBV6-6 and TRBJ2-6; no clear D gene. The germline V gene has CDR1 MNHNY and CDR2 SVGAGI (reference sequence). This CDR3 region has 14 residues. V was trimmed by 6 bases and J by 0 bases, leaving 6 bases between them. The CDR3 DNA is TGTGCCAGCAGCTATCGCTCTGGGGCCAACGTCCTGACTTTC. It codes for CASSYRSGANVLTF.

The CDR3 DNA sequence: TGTGCCAGCAGTGAATATGGTGGGGGGGGCCTGAGCACAGATACGCAGTATTTT. Residues: CASSEYGGGGLSTDTQYF. This chain connects TRBV25-1 to TRBJ2-3; D possibly corresponds to TRBD2 (7 bases). CDR1 and CDR2 from the germline V gene are MGHDK and SYGVNS. The CDR3 has 18 amino acids. The V gene lost 0 bases and the J gene lost 0 bases, with 16 bases spanning the gap.

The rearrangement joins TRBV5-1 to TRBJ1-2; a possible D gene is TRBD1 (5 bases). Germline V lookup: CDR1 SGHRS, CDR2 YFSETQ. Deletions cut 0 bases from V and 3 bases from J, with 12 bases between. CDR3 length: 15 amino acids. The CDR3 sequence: CASSLGVQGDYGYTF. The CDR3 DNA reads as TGCGCCAGCAGCTTGGGGGTCCAGGGTGACTATGGCTACACCTTC.

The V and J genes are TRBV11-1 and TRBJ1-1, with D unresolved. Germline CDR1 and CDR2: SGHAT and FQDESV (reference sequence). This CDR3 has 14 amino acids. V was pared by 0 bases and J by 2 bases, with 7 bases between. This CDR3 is CASSLAFQNTEAFF. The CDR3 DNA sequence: TGTGCCAGCAGCTTAGCTTTTCAAAACACTGAAGCTTTCTTT.

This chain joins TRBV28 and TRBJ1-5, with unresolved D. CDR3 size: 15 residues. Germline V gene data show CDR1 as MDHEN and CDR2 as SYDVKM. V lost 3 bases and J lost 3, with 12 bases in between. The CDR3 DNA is TGTGCCAGCAGTTTCCGGAGATCAAACAATCAGCCCCAGCATTTT. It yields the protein CASSFRRSNNQPQHF.

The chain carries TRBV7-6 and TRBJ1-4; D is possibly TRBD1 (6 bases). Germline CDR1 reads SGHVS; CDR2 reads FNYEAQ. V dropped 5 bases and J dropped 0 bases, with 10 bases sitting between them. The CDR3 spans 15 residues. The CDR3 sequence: CASSEGGATNEKLFF. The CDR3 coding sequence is TGTGCCAGCAGCGAGGGGGGGGCAACTAATGAAAAACTGTTTTTT.

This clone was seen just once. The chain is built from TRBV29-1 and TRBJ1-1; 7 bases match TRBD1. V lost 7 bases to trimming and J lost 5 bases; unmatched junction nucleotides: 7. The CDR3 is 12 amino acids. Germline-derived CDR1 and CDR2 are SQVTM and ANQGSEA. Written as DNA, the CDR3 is TGCAGCGCCGACAGGGCGGGGACTGAAGCTTTCTTT. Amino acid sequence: CSADRAGTEAFF.

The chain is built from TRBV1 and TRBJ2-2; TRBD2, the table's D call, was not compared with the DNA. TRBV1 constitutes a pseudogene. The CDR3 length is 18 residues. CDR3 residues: CTSSQIFRTSQNTGELFF. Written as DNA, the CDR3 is TGCACCAGCAGCCAAATATTCAGGACTAGCCAGAACACCGGGGAGCTGTTTTTT.

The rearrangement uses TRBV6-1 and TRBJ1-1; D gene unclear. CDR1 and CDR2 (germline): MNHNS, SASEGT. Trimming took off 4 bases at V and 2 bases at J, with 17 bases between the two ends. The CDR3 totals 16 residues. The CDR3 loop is CASSAGPGIGNTEAFF. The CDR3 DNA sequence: TGTGCCAGCAGTGCCGGTCCGGGAATCGGTAACACTGAAGCTTTCTTT.

The CDR3 loop reads CASSEWDRGAYQPQHF. The DNA for the CDR3 is TGCGCCAGCAGTGAGTGGGACAGGGGCGCATATCAGCCCCAGCATTTT. The chain links TRBV10-2 to TRBJ1-5, with 10 bases fitting TRBD1. CDR3 length: 16 residues. V lost 1 base and J lost 5; bases outside the gene matches: 5. Germline V gene lookup returns CDR1 WSHSY and CDR2 SAAADI.

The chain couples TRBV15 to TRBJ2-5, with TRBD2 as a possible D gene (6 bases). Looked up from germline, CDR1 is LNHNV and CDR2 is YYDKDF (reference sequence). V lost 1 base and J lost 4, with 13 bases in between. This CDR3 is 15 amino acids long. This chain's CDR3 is CATSRAREEAETQYF. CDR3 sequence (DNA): TGTGCCACCAGCAGAGCCAGGGAGGAAGCAGAGACCCAGTACTTC. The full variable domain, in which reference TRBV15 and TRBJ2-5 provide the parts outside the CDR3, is DAMVIQNPRYQVTQFGKPVTLSCSQTLNHNVMYWYQQKSSQAPKLLFHYYDKDFNNEADTPDNFQSRRPNTSFCFLDIRSPGLGDTAMYLCATSRAREEAETQYFGPGTRLLVL.

The CDR3 spells CASSLTYQETQYF. CDR3 DNA: TGTGCCAGCAGCTTAACGTACCAAGAGACCCAGTACTTC. V is TRBV7-3 and J is TRBJ2-5; D is ambiguous. Germline assignment: CDR1 SGHTA and CDR2 FQGTGA. The CDR3 runs 13 residues. Trimming took off 0 bases at V and 0 bases at J, with 2 bases between the two ends.

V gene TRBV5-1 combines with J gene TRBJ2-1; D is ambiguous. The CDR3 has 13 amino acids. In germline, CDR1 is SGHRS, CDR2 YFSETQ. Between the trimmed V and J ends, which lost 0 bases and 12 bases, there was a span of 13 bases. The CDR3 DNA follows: TGCGCCAGCAGCTTGGGTGGGGTTCTGGGGCAGTTCTTC. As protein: CASSLGGVLGQFF.

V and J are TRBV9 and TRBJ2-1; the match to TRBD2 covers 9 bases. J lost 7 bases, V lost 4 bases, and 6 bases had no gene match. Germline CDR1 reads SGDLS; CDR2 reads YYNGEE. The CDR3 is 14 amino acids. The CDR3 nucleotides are TGTGCCAGCAGCTTAGCGGGAGCGGGGAATGAGCAGTTCTTC. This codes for CASSLAGAGNEQFF.

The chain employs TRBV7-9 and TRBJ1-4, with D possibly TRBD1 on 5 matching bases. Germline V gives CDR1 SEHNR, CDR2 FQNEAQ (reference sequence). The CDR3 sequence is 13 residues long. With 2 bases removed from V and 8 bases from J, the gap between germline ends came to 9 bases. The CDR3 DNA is TGTGCCAGCAGCTTAAGCAGGGACGAAAAACTGTTTTTT. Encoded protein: CASSLSRDEKLFF.

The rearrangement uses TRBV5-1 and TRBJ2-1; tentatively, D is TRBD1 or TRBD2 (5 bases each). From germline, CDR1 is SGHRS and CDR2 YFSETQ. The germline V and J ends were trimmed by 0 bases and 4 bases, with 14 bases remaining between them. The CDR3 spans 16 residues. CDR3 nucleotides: TGCGCCAGCAGCTTGGGGGAAGGGGACGGATACAATGAGCAGTTCTTC. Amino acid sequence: CASSLGEGDGYNEQFF.

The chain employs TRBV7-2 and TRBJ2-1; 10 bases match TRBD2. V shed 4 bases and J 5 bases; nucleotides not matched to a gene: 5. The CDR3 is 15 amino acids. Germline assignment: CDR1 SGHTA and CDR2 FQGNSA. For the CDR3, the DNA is TGTGCCAGCAGCTCCTGGACTAGCGGAAACAATGAGCAGTTCTTC. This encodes CASSSWTSGNNEQFF.

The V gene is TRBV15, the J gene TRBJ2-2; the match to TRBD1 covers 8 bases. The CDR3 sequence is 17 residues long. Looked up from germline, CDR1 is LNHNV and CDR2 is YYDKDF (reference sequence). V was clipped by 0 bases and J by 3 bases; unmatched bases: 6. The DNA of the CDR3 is TGTGCCACCAGCAGAGATAAGGACAGGGCGGACACCGGGGAGCTGTTTTTT. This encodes CATSRDKDRADTGELFF. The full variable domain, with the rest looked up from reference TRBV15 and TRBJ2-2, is DAMVIQNPRYQVTQFGKPVTLSCSQTLNHNVMYWYQQKSSQAPKLLFHYYDKDFNNEADTPDNFQSRRPNTSFCFLDIRSPGLGDTAMYLCATSRDKDRADTGELFFGEGSRLTVL.

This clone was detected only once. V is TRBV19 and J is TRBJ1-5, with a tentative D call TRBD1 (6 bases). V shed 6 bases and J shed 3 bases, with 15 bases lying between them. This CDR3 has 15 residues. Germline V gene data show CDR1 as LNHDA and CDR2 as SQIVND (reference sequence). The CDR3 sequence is CASRRQAGDNQPQHF. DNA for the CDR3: TGTGCCAGTAGAAGACAGGCGGGTGACAATCAGCCCCAGCATTTT. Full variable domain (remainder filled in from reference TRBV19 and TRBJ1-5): DGGITQSPKYLFRKEGQNVTLSCEQNLNHDAMYWYRQDPGQGLRLIYYSQIVNDFQKGDIAEGYSVSREKKESFPLTVTSAQKNPTAFYLCASRRQAGDNQPQHFGDGTRLSIL.

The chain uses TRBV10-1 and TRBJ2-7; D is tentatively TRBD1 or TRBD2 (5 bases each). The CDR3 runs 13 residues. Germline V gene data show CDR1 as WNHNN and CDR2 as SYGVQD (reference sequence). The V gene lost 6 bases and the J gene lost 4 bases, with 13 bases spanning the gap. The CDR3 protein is CASRGTPGYEQYV. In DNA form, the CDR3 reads TGCGCCAGCAGAGGGACCCCCGGGTACGAGCAGTACGTC.